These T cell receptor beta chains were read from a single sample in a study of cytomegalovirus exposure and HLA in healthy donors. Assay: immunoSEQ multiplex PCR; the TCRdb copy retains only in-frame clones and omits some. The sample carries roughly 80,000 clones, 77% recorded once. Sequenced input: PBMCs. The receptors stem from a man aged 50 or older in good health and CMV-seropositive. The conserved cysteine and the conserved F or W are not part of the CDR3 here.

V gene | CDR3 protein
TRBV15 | ATSRDSADTQY
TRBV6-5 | ASSYTWDTVGTQY
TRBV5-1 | ASSFSGTGEVEQY
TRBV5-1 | ASSFPTGDTDTQY
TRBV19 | ASSRDGGVTF
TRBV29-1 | SVSGQMGGTEAF
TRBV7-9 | ASSLSGREDNEQF
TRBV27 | ASSYSRGPPEQY
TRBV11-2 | ASSLGFERYSQY
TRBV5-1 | ASNQGGGNEKLF
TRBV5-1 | ASSDDRGASYNEQF
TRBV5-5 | ASSLVNRGQGYT
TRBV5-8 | ASSLGTSGLRGELF
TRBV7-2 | ASSRQGLNSPLH
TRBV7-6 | ASSLLDRGHEQY
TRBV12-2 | ASRLDSEAF
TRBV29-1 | SVEEGGGEAF
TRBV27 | ASSRVAGLSYEQY
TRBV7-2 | ASSLGQVGNEQF
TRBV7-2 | ASSFKSRDRFGAF
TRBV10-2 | ASSLRFTEAF
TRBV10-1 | ASSVLAGESDTQY
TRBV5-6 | ASSLGIRETYNEQF
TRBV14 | ASSPRQGTVANEKLF
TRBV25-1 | ASSEYVDTSSGQY
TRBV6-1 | ASSARPGETQY
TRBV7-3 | ASSLAGGPQYGGEQF
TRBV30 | AWKPSGKSQY
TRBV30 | ALTHGANYGYT
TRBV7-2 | ASSLVGTGGLATNEKLF
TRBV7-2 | ASSLVGQGITNEQY
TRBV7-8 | ASSLFGETEAF
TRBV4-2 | ASSKWLAANTGELF
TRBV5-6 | ASSLGRASYEQY
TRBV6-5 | ASSRTGGNTEAF
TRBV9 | ASSLAGHTDTQY
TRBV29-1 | SVVPSSYEQY
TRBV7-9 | ASGASPGGELF
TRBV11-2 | ASSLRISETQY
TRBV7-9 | SSSLQQVSEAF
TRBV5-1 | ASSERRLQETQY
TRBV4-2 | ASSQDIAGRPEQY
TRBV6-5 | ASSYSSEQY
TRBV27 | ASSLSDAGYAGELF
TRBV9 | ASSVSRVSGANGLT
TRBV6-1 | ASSARQGVFYGYT
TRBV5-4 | ASSRGYEQY
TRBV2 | ASSEAVAETNEKLF
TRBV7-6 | ASSFGPQTQY
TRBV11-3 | ASSLGGVGEQY
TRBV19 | ARSRTSGRVVTGELF